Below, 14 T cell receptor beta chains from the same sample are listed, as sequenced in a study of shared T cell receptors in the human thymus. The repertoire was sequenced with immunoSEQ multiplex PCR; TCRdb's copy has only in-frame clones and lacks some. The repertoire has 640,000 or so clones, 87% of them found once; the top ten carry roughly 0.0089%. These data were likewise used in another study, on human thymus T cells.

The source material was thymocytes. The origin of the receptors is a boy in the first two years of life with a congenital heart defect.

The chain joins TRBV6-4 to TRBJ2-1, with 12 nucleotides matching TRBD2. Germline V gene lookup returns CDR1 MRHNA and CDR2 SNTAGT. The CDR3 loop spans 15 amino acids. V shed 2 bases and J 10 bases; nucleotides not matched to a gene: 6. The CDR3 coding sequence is TGTGCCAGCAGTGACCGACTAGCGGGAGCTTCCGAGCAGTTCTTC. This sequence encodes CASSDRLAGASEQFF.

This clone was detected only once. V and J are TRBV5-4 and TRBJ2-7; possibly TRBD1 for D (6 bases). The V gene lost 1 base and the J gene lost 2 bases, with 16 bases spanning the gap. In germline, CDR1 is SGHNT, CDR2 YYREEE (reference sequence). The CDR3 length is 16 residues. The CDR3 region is CASSLTTSQGTYEQYF. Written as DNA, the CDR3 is TGTGCCAGCAGCTTGACTACATCACAGGGTACCTACGAGCAGTACTTC.

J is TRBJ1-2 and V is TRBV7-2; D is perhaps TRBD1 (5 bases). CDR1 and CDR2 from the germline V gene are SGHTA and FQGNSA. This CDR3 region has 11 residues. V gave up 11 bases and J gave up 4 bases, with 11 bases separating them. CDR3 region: CARRGSYGYTF. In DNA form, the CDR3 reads TGTGCCCGTAGGGGCAGCTATGGCTACACCTTC. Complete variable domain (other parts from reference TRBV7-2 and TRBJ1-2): GAGVSQSPSNKVTEKGKDVELRCDPISGHTALYWYRQSLGQGLEFLIYFQGNSAPDKSGLPSDRFSAERTGGSVSTLTIQRTQQEDSAVYLCARRGSYGYTFGSGTRLTVV.

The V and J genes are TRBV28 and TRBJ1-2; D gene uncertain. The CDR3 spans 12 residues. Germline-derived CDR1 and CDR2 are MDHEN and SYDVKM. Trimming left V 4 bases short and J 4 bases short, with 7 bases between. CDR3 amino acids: CASSSGIYGYTF. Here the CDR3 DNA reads TGTGCCAGCAGTTCGGGGATCTATGGCTACACCTTC.

CDR3 in amino acids: CASSPAGGGEQYF. The CDR3 bases are TGTGCCAGCAGTCCAGCCGGGGGGGGCGAGCAGTACTTC. The chain is built from TRBV27 and TRBJ2-7; 8 bases agree with TRBD2. After removal of 5 bases from V and 6 bases from J, the junction contained 6 bases not matched to a gene. This CDR3 comprises 13 residues. Germline V CDR1 and CDR2: MNHEY, SMNVEV (reference sequence).

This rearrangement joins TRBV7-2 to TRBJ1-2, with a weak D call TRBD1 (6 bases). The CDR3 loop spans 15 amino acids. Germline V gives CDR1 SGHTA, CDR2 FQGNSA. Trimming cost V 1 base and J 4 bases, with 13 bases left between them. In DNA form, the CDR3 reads TGTGCCAGCAGCTTAGGCTTCCAGGGGACCTATGGCTACACCTTC. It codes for CASSLGFQGTYGYTF.

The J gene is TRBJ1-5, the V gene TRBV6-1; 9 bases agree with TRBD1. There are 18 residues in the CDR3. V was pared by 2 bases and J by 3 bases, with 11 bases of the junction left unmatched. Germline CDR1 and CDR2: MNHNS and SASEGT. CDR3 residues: CASSEKEGGQGYNQPQHF. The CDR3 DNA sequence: TGTGCCAGCAGTGAAAAGGAAGGAGGACAGGGGTACAATCAGCCCCAGCATTTT.

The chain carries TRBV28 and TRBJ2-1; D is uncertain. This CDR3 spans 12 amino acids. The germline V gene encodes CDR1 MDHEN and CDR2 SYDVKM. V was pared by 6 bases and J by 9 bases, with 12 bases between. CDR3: CASSFCSGEQFF. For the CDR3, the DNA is TGTGCCAGCAGCTTCTGTTCCGGTGAGCAGTTCTTC.

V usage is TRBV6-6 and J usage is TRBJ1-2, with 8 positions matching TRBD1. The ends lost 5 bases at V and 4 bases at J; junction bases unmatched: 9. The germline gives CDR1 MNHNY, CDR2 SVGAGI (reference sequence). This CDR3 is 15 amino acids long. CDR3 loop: CASSKDRAGIYGYTF. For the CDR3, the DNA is TGTGCCAGCAGTAAGGACAGGGCGGGCATCTATGGCTACACCTTC.

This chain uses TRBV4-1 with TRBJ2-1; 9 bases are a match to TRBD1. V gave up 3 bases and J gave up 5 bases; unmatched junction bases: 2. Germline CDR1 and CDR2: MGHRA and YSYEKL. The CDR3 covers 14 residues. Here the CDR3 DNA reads TGCGCCAGCAGCCACAGGACAGGGGACAATGAGCAGTTCTTC. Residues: CASSHRTGDNEQFF.

CDR3 DNA: TGCAGCGTTGAAGATTGGGACAGTCTCCATGTCCGGGAAGGCTACACCTTC. This translates into CSVEDWDSLHVREGYTF. V gene TRBV29-1 combines with J gene TRBJ1-2, with 7 bases that match TRBD1. Germline V gene lookup returns CDR1 SQVTM and CDR2 ANQGSEA. The CDR3 sequence is 17 residues long. The V and J ends lost 0 bases and 8 bases, in that order; junction bases with no gene match: 18.

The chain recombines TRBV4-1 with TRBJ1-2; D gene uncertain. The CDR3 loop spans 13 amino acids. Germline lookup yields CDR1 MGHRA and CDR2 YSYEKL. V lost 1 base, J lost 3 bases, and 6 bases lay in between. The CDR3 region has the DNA TGCGCCAGCAGCCAAGCAGGCTACTATGGCTACACCTTC. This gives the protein CASSQAGYYGYTF.

CDR3 coding DNA: TGCGCCAGCAGCCATGGACTAGCGGGGGGGCGGACGCAGTATTTT. The encoded protein is CASSHGLAGGRTQYF. The chain combines TRBV4-3 with TRBJ2-3; 15 nucleotides match TRBD2. Germline CDR1 LGHNA, CDR2 YSLEER. The CDR3 is 15 amino acids. V gave up 3 bases and J gave up 9 bases; unmatched junction bases: 4.

The CDR3 loop reads CSSPSSLGYEQYF. CDR3 nucleotides: TGCAGCTCACCTTCTAGCCTTGGCTACGAGCAGTACTTC. This chain links TRBV29-1 with TRBJ2-7, with TRBD2 as a possible D gene (5 bases). CDR3 length: 13 residues. Looked up from germline, CDR1 is SQVTM and CDR2 is ANQGSEA. Deletions cut 8 bases from V and 3 bases from J, with 17 bases between.